Sequencing of this T cell receptor (beta chain) was carried out in a study of OX40 agonist ivuxolimab in advanced cancers. TCRdb's table, derived via immunoSEQ multiplex PCR, lists solely in-frame clones and lacks some. Here the sample spans about 35,000 clones, 76% being singletons. Autoimmune disease history or systemic immunosuppression led to patient exclusion. The CDR3 is 16 amino acids. Germline assignment: CDR1 SEHNR and CDR2 FQNEAQ (reference sequence). Trimming pared 0 bases from V and 5 bases from J, leaving 16 bases between. The sequencing here drew on CD4+ or CD8+ T cells sorted from blood, taken in a trial of the OX40 agonist ivuxolimab. The receptor was derived from an adult with an advanced solid tumor such as melanoma, head and neck, liver or kidney cancer. This chain links TRBV7-9 with TRBJ2-5, with D possibly matching TRBD1 (6 bases). CDR3 protein: CASSLASPTGRETQYF. The DNA of the CDR3 is TGTGCCAGCAGCTTAGCGTCTCCTACAGGGCGGGAGACCCAGTACTTC.